Only a few counts were recorded for the clone carrying this T cell receptor beta chain. The target antigen is unknown. The data were obtained in a study of cytomegalovirus exposure and HLA in healthy donors. Study-wide points: Reported performance of the classifier showed diagnosis of cytomegalovirus status with high specificity and sensitivity. Associated with cytomegalovirus, according to the listing, were around 160 TCR beta chains. In all likelihood, a cluster of highly shared sequence variants was a sequencing artifact.

The primer mix had 60 Vbeta and 13 Jbeta primers. TCRdb's copy holds only in-frame clones and misses some; the assay was immunoSEQ multiplex PCR. The data contain over 150,000 clones, around 79% of them seen just once; the ten biggest clones take up approximately 2.8%. What was sequenced was PBMCs. This receptor was taken from a man between 18 and 29 years old in good health and CMV-seronegative.

The CDR3 DNA follows: TGTGCCAGCAGTTCACATACAGGAGTAGGGACCCAGTACTTC. It translates to CASSSHTGVGTQYF. The chain employs TRBV28 and TRBJ2-5; D may be TRBD1 (5 bases). The CDR3 consists of 14 residues. The ends were cut back, 4 bases at V and 7 bases at J, with 16 bases in the middle. Germline CDR1 MDHEN, CDR2 SYDVKM.